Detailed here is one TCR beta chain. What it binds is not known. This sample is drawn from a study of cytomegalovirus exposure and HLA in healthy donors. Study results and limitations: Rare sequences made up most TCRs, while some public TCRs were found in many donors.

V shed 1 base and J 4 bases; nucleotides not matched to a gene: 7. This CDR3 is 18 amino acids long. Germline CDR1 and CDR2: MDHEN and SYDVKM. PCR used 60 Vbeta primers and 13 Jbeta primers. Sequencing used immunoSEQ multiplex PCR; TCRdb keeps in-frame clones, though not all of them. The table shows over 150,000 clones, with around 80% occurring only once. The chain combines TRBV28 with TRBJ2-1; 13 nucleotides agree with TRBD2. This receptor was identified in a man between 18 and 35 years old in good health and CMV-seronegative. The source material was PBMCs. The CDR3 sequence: CASSLSPGLAGSYNEQFF. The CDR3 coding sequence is TGTGCCAGCAGTTTATCTCCGGGACTAGCGGGATCTTACAATGAGCAGTTCTTC. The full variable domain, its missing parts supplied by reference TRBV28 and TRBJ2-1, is DVKVTQSSRYLVKRTGEKVFLECVQDMDHENMFWYRQDPGLGLRLIYFSYDVKMKEKGDIPEGYSVSREKKERFSLILESASTNQTSMYLCASSLSPGLAGSYNEQFFGPGTRLTVL.